Each of the 27 T cell receptor beta chains below was sequenced from the same sample in a study of blood T cell repertoires in COVID-19. Clones were read by immunoSEQ multiplex PCR, and TCRdb kept only the in-frame ones, dropping some. Seen here are 30,000 or so clones, roughly nine tenths observed once, and the top ten hold over 8%. The specimen was peripheral blood. Receptors originate from a human donor with active COVID-19. The donor label of this sample is uncertain.

This clone was counted a single time. V is TRBV5-1 and J is TRBJ2-2; D gene ambiguous. The CDR3 loop spans 16 amino acids. V was cut by 0 bases and J by 0 bases, with 9 bases left in between. Germline CDR1 and CDR2: SGHRS and YFSETQ. CDR3 in amino acids: CASSLAELANTGELFF. The CDR3 DNA sequence: TGCGCCAGCAGCTTGGCTGAACTTGCGAACACCGGGGAGCTGTTTTTT.

The genes are TRBV27 and TRBJ2-5; possible D gene TRBD2, 5 bases. Trimming took off 6 bases at V and 5 bases at J, with 19 bases between the two ends. CDR3 length equals 15 residues. Germline CDR1 MNHEY, CDR2 SMNVEV (reference sequence). Here the CDR3 reads CASSPPFTRGETQYF. In nucleotides, the CDR3 is TGTGCCAGCAGCCCCCCCTTCACTCGAGGGGAGACCCAGTACTTC.

V gene TRBV6-2 or TRBV6-3 combines with J gene TRBJ1-3; 7 bases align to TRBD1. The length of the CDR3 is 17 residues. The ends lost 6 bases at V and 4 bases at J; junction bases unmatched: 15. CDR1 and CDR2 from the germline V gene are MNHEY and SVGEGT. The CDR3: CASSTTWTTGYGNTIYF. Written as DNA, the CDR3 is TGTGCCAGCAGCACCACCTGGACGACAGGGTACGGAAACACCATATATTTT.

The CDR3 sequence is CASSLSGSDEQYF. For the CDR3, the DNA is TGTGCCAGCAGTTTATCGGGGAGCGACGAGCAGTACTTC. This rearrangement joins TRBV12-3 or TRBV12-4 to TRBJ2-7; possibly TRBD2 for D (5 bases). The CDR3 length is 13 residues. V lost 2 bases to trimming and J lost 5 bases, with 10 bases between them.

This rearrangement joins TRBV5-1 to TRBJ2-7, with 9 bases matching TRBD2. Germline CDR1 is SGHRS and CDR2 is YFSETQ. The CDR3 loop spans 16 amino acids. Losses at the gene ends were 0 bases for V and 5 bases for J; bases not matched to a gene: 9. CDR3 amino acids: CASSLEVRGGLHEQYF. The CDR3 DNA is TGCGCCAGCAGCTTGGAAGTGCGGGGGGGCCTCCACGAGCAGTACTTC.

V is TRBV10-3 and J is TRBJ2-7, with a weak D call TRBD2 (6 bases). This CDR3 is 16 amino acids long. V was trimmed by 4 bases and J by 0 bases, leaving 16 bases between them. From germline, CDR1 is ENHRY and CDR2 SYGVKD. The CDR3: CAISGGLSARSYEQYF. CDR3 coding DNA: TGTGCCATCAGTGGGGGACTCAGCGCCCGCTCCTACGAGCAGTACTTC.

The chain recombines TRBV9 with TRBJ2-3; TRBD2 aligns across 9 bases. Germline values: CDR1 SGDLS, CDR2 YYNGEE. Germline trimming cut 0 bases from V and 0 bases from J; bases unmatched to any gene: 2. The CDR3 is 16 residues long. CDR3 region: CASSVDTSGSTDTQYF. CDR3 coding DNA: TGTGCCAGCAGCGTAGATACTAGCGGGAGCACAGATACGCAGTATTTT.

The chain is built from TRBV29-1 and TRBJ2-7; a weak D match, TRBD1 (5 bases). CDR3 size: 11 residues. Germline V lookup: CDR1 SQVTM, CDR2 ANQGSEA. Trimming removed 4 bases at V and 2 bases at J, with 6 bases between. The CDR3 is CSVGGAYEQYF. Written as DNA, the CDR3 is TGCAGCGTTGGGGGCGCCTACGAGCAGTACTTC.

The chain carries TRBV28 and TRBJ1-5, with 7 bases aligning to TRBD1. V shed 2 bases and J 1 base; nucleotides not matched to a gene: 8. In germline, CDR1 is MDHEN, CDR2 SYDVKM. There are 17 residues in the CDR3. This CDR3 is CASSLKAGGWSNQPQHF. The CDR3 region has the DNA TGTGCCAGCAGTTTAAAGGCAGGGGGTTGGAGCAATCAGCCCCAGCATTTT.

V and J are TRBV6-5 and TRBJ2-5, with 11 bases matching TRBD2. Germline V gene sequence: CDR1 MNHEY, CDR2 SVGAGI. V lost 3 bases, J lost 1 base, and 4 bases stayed unmatched. CDR3 length: 16 residues. The CDR3 is CASSYSGTSGQETQYF. The CDR3 nucleotides are TGTGCCAGCAGTTATTCCGGGACTAGCGGCCAAGAGACCCAGTACTTC.

This clone appeared a single time. The chain has TRBV5-6 and TRBJ1-1; D is uncertain. This CDR3 is built from 14 residues. Trimming removed 0 bases from V and 9 bases from J, with 15 bases in between. Germline CDR1 reads SGHDT; CDR2 reads YYEEEE. The CDR3 reads CASSLASSHTKAFF. CDR3 sequence (DNA): TGTGCCAGCAGCTTGGCCAGTTCTCACACGAAAGCTTTCTTT.

J is TRBJ2-7 and V is TRBV7-9, with 9 bases fitting TRBD1. The CDR3 covers 15 residues. Germline V CDR1 and CDR2: SEHNR, FQNEAQ (reference sequence). V trimming: 5 bases; J trimming: 5 bases; junction bases outside the gene matches: 10. The CDR3 nucleotides are TGTGCCAGCAGCCCGAGGGACAGGGTGTCTAACGAGCAGTACTTC. Protein: CASSPRDRVSNEQYF.

This clone was counted once. The chain joins TRBV6-5 to TRBJ2-7; 7 bases agree with TRBD1. The CDR3 covers 15 residues. V lost 5 bases to trimming and J lost 2 bases; unmatched junction nucleotides: 9. CDR1 is MNHEY, CDR2 SVGAGI, per germline. CDR3 bases: TGTGCCAGCAGTCGCGGACAGGCGTTTACCTACGAGCAGTACTTC. It codes for CASSRGQAFTYEQYF.

V is TRBV5-1 and J is TRBJ2-5, with 8 bases lining up with TRBD2. Germline V lookup: CDR1 SGHRS, CDR2 YFSETQ. The CDR3 loop spans 14 amino acids. With V trimmed by 0 bases and J by 5 bases, 3 bases remained unmatched. CDR3 bases: TGCGCCAGCAGCTTGGGCGGCGGGAGGGAGACCCAGTACTTC. Amino acid sequence: CASSLGGGRETQYF. Based on the CDR3 plus reference TRBV5-1 and TRBJ2-5, the full variable domain is KAGVTQTPRYLIKTRGQQVTLSCSPISGHRSVSWYQQTPGQGLQFLFEYFSETQRNKGNFPGRFSGRQFSNSRSEMNVSTLELGDSALYLCASSLGGGRETQYFGPGTRLLVL.

The chain carries TRBV10-2 and TRBJ1-2; no clear D. CDR1 and CDR2 from the germline V gene are WSHSY and SAAADI. The CDR3 has 14 amino acids. V was cut by 0 bases and J by 4 bases, with 9 bases left in between. This chain's CDR3 is CASSESGHVYGYTF. In nucleotides, the CDR3 is TGCGCCAGCAGTGAGTCGGGCCACGTCTATGGCTACACCTTC.

This clone was seen a handful of times. The chain links TRBV3-1 (or the pseudogene TRBV3-2) to TRBJ2-7, with TRBD2 matching over 13 bases. In germline, CDR1 is LGHDT, CDR2 YNNKEL (reference sequence). The ends lost 6 bases at V and 5 bases at J; junction bases unmatched: 4. The CDR3 consists of 14 residues. The CDR3 DNA reads as TGTGCCAGCAGGCCAGGACTAGCGGGAGACGAGCAGTACTTC. Translation: CASRPGLAGDEQYF.

The chain employs TRBV4-2 and TRBJ1-2; the D gene is possibly TRBD1 (6 bases). V gave up 0 bases and J gave up 0 bases, with 17 bases separating them. The CDR3 covers 18 residues. Germline V gives CDR1 LGHNA, CDR2 YNFKEQ. This CDR3 reads CASSQDEPTRTANYGYTF. CDR3 sequence (DNA): TGTGCCAGCAGCCAAGACGAACCGACCCGGACAGCTAACTATGGCTACACCTTC.

This chain joins TRBV5-4 and TRBJ1-2, with a possible D match to TRBD1 (6 bases). This CDR3 has 13 residues. CDR1 is SGHNT and CDR2 is YYREEE in the germline V gene (reference sequence). CDR3 loop: CASSEDSLYGYTF. The CDR3 DNA is TGTGCTTCCTCCGAGGACAGCCTCTATGGCTACACCTTC.

The chain has TRBV6-2 or TRBV6-3 and TRBJ2-3; TRBD1 matches at 7 bases. Trimming took 5 bases from V and 7 from J; bases not matched to a gene: 15. Germline V gives CDR1 MNHEY, CDR2 SVGEGT. The CDR3 spans 16 residues. The CDR3 protein is CASSPHGTDAYNTQYF. Here the CDR3 DNA reads TGTGCCAGCAGTCCGCACGGGACAGATGCATACAATACGCAGTATTTT.

This clone appeared a few times. V and J are TRBV10-3 and TRBJ1-3, with 9 bases aligning to TRBD1. The junction had 4 bases not matched to a gene; V was cut back by 4 bases and J by 0 bases. Looked up from germline, CDR1 is ENHRY and CDR2 is SYGVKD. The CDR3 length is 16 residues. The CDR3 region has the DNA TGTGCCATCAGTGGTAGGACAGGGGCCTCTGGAAACACCATATATTTT. This codes for CAISGRTGASGNTIYF.

J is TRBJ2-7 and V is TRBV5-1; the match to TRBD2 covers 8 bases. CDR1 and CDR2 from the germline V gene are SGHRS and YFSETQ. This CDR3 spans 15 amino acids. Trimming took 4 bases from V and 2 from J; bases not matched to a gene: 8. The CDR3 reads CASSRGGAGAYEQYF. The CDR3 bases are TGCGCCAGCAGCCGAGGAGGAGCGGGAGCCTACGAGCAGTACTTC. Using reference TRBV5-1 and TRBJ2-7 for the parts outside the CDR3, the full variable domain is KAGVTQTPRYLIKTRGQQVTLSCSPISGHRSVSWYQQTPGQGLQFLFEYFSETQRNKGNFPGRFSGRQFSNSRSEMNVSTLELGDSALYLCASSRGGAGAYEQYFGPGTRLTVT.

This chain connects TRBV5-4 to TRBJ2-7, with 9 bases matching TRBD2. CDR3 length: 15 amino acids. Trimming removed 5 bases from V and 4 bases from J; junction bases left unmatched: 10. Germline V gives CDR1 SGHNT, CDR2 YYREEE (reference sequence). CDR3 in DNA: TGTGCCAGCAGTTACCGTAGCGGGGGAGATTACGAGCAGTACTTC. Translated: CASSYRSGGDYEQYF.

V gene TRBV7-2 combines with J gene TRBJ2-7, with D possibly matching TRBD2 (5 bases). CDR3 length equals 14 residues. Germline V gene sequence: CDR1 SGHTA, CDR2 FQGNSA. Deletions cut 6 bases from V and 6 bases from J, with 18 bases between. The CDR3 reads CASSPFEGLAEQYF. The CDR3, as DNA: TGTGCCAGCAGTCCATTTGAGGGTTTGGCCGAGCAGTACTTC.

Points on this clone: Relative to the germline gene, one junction end is altered; a read error may explain this. CDR3 nucleotides: TGTGCCAGCAGTTACCCCGAATCCGGACAGGGCTACGAGCAGTGCTTC. Translating gives CASSYPESGQGYEQCF. This chain connects TRBV6-2 or TRBV6-3 to TRBJ2-7, with TRBD1 matching 8 bases. This CDR3 region has 16 residues. The V gene's germline CDR1 is MNHEY and CDR2 SVGEGT.

This chain uses TRBV2 with TRBJ2-3, with 7 nucleotides matching TRBD2. Germline CDR1 SNHLY, CDR2 FYNNEI. V gave up 2 bases and J gave up 0 bases; unmatched junction bases: 2. There are 15 residues in the CDR3. The CDR3 sequence is CASSESRGSTDTQYF. DNA of the CDR3: TGTGCCAGCAGTGAATCGCGGGGGAGCACAGATACGCAGTATTTT.

J is TRBJ2-7 and V is TRBV7-9, with D possibly matching TRBD2 (6 bases). This CDR3 has 16 amino acids. Trimming removed 1 base at V and 0 bases at J, with 13 bases between. Germline V gives CDR1 SEHNR, CDR2 FQNEAQ (reference sequence). CDR3 amino acids: CASSLGPGVISYEQYF. DNA of the CDR3: TGTGCCAGCAGCTTAGGGCCGGGGGTCATCTCCTACGAGCAGTACTTC.

The sample holds one count of this clone. V and J are TRBV5-5 and TRBJ1-2, with D perhaps TRBD1 (6 bases). The germline V gene has CDR1 SGHKS and CDR2 YYEKEE (reference sequence). Trimming cost V 3 bases and J 2 bases, with 8 bases left between them. The CDR3 length is 13 residues. DNA of the CDR3: TGTGCCAGCAGCTCGGGACAAAACTATGGCTACACCTTC. Translation: CASSSGQNYGYTF.